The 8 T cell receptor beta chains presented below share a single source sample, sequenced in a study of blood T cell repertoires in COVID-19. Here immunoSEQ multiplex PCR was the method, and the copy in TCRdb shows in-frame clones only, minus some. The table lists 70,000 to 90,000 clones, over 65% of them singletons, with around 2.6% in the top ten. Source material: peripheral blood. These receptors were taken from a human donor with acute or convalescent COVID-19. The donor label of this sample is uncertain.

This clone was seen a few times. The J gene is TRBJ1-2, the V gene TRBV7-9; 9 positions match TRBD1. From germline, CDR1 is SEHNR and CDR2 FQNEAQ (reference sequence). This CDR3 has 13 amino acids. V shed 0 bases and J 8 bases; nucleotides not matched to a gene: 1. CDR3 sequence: CASSLAGTGGYTF. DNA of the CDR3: TGTGCCAGCAGCTTAGCAGGGACAGGGGGCTACACCTTC.

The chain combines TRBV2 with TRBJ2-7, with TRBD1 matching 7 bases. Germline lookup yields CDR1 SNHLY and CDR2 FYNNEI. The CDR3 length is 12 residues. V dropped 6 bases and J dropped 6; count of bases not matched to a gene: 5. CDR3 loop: CASSPTGSEQYV. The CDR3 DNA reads TGTGCCAGCAGCCCGACAGGGTCCGAGCAGTACGTC.

CDR3 DNA sequence: TGTGCCAGCAGTTGGACTAGCGGGAGGGCCGACAATGAGCAGTTCTTC. This gives the protein CASSWTSGRADNEQFF. The rearrangement uses TRBV27 and TRBJ2-1, with TRBD2 matching 15 bases. The CDR3 sequence is 16 residues long. CDR1 is MNHEY and CDR2 is SMNVEV in the germline V gene (reference sequence). V lost 4 bases to trimming and J lost 5 bases; unmatched junction nucleotides: 3.

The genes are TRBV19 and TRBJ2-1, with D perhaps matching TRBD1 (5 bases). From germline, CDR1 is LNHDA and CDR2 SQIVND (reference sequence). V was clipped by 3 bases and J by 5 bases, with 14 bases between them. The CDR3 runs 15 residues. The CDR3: CASSMGQGSNNEQFF. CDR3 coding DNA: TGTGCCAGTAGTATGGGGCAGGGATCGAACAATGAGCAGTTCTTC. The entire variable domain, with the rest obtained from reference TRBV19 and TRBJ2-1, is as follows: DGGITQSPKYLFRKEGQNVTLSCEQNLNHDAMYWYRQDPGQGLRLIYYSQIVNDFQKGDIAEGYSVSREKKESFPLTVTSAQKNPTAFYLCASSMGQGSNNEQFFGPGTRLTVL.

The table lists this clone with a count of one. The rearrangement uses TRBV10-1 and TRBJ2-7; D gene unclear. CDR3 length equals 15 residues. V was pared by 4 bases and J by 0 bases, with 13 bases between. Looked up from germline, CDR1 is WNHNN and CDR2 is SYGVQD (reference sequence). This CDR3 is CASSGPRASSYEQYV. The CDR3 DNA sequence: TGCGCCAGCAGTGGTCCGCGAGCTAGCTCCTACGAGCAGTACGTC.

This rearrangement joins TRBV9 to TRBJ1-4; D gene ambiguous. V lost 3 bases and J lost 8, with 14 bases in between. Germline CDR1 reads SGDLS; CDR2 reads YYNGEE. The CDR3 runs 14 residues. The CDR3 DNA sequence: TGTGCCAGCAGCGCTCAGATGGAGGGCGAAAAACTGTTTTTT. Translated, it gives CASSAQMEGEKLFF.

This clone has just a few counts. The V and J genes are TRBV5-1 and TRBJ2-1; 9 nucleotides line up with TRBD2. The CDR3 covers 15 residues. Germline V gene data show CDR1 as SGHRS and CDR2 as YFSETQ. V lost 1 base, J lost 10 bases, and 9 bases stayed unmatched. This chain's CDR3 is CASSLSASGIGEQFF. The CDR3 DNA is TGCGCCAGCAGCTTGTCGGCTAGCGGGATCGGGGAGCAGTTCTTC.

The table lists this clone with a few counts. DNA for the CDR3: TGTGCCAGCCAGGACAGATATAGCAATCAGCCCCAGCATTTT. Encoded protein: CASQDRYSNQPQHF. The gene calls are TRBV19 and TRBJ1-5, with D tentatively TRBD1 (6 bases). The germline V gene encodes CDR1 LNHDA and CDR2 SQIVND (reference sequence). The CDR3 is 14 amino acids. V was cut by 9 bases and J by 0 bases, with 12 bases left in between.